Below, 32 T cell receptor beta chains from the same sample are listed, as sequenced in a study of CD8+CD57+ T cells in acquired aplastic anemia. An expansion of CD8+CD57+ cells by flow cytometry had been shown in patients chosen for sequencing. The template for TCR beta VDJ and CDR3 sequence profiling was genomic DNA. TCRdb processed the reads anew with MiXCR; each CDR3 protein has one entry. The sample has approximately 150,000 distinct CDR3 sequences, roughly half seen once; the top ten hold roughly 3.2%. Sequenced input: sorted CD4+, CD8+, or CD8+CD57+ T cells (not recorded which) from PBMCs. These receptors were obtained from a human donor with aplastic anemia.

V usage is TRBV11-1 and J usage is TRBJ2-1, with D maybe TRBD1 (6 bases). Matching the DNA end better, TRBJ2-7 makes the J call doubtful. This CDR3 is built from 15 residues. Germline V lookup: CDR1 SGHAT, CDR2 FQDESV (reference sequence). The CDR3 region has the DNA TGTGCCAGCAGCTTAGTGGGGGCACAAACCTACGAGCAGTACTTC. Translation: CASSLVGAQTYEQYF.

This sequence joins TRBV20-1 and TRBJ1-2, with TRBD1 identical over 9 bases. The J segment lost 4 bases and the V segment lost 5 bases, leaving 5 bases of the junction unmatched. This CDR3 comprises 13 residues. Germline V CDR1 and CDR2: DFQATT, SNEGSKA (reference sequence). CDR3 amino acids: CSAGQGTGYGYTF. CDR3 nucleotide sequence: TGCAGTGCTGGACAGGGGACGGGCTATGGCTACACCTTC.

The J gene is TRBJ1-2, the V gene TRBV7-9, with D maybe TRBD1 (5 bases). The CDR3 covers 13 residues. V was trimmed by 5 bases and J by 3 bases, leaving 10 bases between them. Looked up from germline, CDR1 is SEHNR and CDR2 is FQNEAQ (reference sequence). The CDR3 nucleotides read TGTGCCAGCAGCGTTGGGACTGACTATGGCTACACCTTC. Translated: CASSVGTDYGYTF.

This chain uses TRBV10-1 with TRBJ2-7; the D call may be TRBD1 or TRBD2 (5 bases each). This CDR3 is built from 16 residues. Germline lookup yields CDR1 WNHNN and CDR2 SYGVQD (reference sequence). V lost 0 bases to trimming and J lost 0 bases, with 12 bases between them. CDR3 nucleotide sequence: TGCGCCAGCAGTGAGTCAGGGACGCCGAGCTCCTACGAGCAGTACTTC. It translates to CASSESGTPSSYEQYF.

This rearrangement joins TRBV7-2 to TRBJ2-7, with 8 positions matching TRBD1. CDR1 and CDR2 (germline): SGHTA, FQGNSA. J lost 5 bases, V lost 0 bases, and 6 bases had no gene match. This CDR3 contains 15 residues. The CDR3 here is CASSLAGQVWNEQYF. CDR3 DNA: TGTGCCAGCAGCTTAGCGGGACAGGTGTGGAACGAGCAGTACTTC. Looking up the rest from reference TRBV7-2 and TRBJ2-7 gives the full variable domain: GAGVSQSPSNKVTEKGKDVELRCDPISGHTALYWYRQSLGQGLEFLIYFQGNSAPDKSGLPSDRFSAERTGGSVSTLTIQRTQQEDSAVYLCASSLAGQVWNEQYFGPGTRLTVT.

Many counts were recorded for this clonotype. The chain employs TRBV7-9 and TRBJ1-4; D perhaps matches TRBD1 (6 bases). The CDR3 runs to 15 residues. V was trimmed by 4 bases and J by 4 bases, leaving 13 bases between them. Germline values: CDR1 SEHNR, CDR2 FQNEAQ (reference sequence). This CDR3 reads CASSYTGGFNEKLFF. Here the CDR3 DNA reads TGTGCCAGCAGCTACACGGGGGGCTTTAATGAAAAACTGTTTTTT. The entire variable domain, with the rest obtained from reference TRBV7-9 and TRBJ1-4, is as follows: DTGVSQNPRHKITKRGQNVTFRCDPISEHNRLYWYRQTLGQGPEFLTYFQNEAQLEKSRLLSDRFSAERPKGSFSTLEIQRTEQGDSAMYLCASSYTGGFNEKLFFGSGTQLSVL.

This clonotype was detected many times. CDR3 DNA sequence: TGTGCCAGCAGCTTGGAGGGGGGGCTGGGTGGCTACACCTTC. It translates to CASSLEGGLGGYTF. This sequence joins TRBV11-2 and TRBJ1-2; D may be TRBD1 (6 bases). Germline values: CDR1 SGHAT, CDR2 FQNNGV. V was pared by 3 bases and J by 7 bases, with 15 bases between. This CDR3 has 14 residues.

The DNA for the CDR3 is TGTGCCAGCAGTGAATCGGGGGAGGCCGGGGAGCTGTTTTTT. This codes for CASSESGEAGELFF. This sequence joins TRBV25-1 and TRBJ2-2; TRBD2 is a possible D gene (6 bases). V was pared by 1 base and J by 6 bases, with 9 bases between. The germline gives CDR1 MGHDK, CDR2 SYGVNS. This CDR3 is built from 14 residues.

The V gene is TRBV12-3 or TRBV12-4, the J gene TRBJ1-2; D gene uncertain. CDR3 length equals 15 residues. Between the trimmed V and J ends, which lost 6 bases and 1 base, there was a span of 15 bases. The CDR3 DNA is TGTGCCAGCAGCCCGGCTGGAGGGATTAACTATGGCTACACCTTC. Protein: CASSPAGGINYGYTF.

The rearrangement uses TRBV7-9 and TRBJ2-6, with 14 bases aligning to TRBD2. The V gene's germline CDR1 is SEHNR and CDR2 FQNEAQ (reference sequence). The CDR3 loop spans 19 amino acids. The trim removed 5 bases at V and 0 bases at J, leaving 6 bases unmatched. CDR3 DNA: TGTGCCAGCAGCGCATCCGGGACTAGCGGGAGCTCTGGGGCCAACGTCCTGACTTTC. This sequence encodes CASSASGTSGSSGANVLTF.

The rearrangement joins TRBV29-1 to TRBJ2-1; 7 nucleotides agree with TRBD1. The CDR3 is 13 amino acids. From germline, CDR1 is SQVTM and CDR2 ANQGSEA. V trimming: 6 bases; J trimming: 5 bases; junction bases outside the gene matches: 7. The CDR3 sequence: CSVVDRPNNEQFF. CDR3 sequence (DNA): TGCAGCGTGGTGGACAGGCCGAACAATGAGCAGTTCTTC.

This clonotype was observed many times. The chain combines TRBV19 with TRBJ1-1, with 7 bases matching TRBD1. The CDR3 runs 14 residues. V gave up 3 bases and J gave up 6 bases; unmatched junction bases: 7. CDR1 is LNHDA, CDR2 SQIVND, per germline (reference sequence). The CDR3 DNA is TGTGCCAGTAGTATCCACAGGGGAAGGGCTGAAGCTTTCTTT. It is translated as CASSIHRGRAEAFF. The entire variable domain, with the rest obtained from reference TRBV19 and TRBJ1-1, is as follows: DGGITQSPKYLFRKEGQNVTLSCEQNLNHDAMYWYRQDPGQGLRLIYYSQIVNDFQKGDIAEGYSVSREKKESFPLTVTSAQKNPTAFYLCASSIHRGRAEAFFGQGTRLTVV.

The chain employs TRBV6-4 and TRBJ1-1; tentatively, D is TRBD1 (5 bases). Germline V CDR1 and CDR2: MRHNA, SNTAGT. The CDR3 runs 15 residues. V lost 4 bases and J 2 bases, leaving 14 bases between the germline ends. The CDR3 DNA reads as TGTGCCAGCAGTGCGACCTTTCAGGGCAACACTGAAGCTTTCTTT. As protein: CASSATFQGNTEAFF.

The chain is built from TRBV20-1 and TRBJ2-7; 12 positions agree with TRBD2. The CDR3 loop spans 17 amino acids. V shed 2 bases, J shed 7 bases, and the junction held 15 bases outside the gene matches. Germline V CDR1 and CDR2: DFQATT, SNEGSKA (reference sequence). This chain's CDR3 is CSARSGETSGSWGEQYV. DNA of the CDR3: TGCAGTGCTAGATCGGGGGAGACTAGCGGGAGTTGGGGAGAGCAGTACGTC.

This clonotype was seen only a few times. CDR3 sequence: CATSSPGLAGAEQYV. CDR3 DNA sequence: TGTGCCACCAGCAGCCCTGGACTAGCGGGAGCCGAGCAGTACGTC. The chain joins TRBV15 to TRBJ2-7, with 13 positions matching TRBD2. The V gene end was trimmed by 3 bases and the J gene end by 6 bases; junction bases not matched to a gene: 5. The germline V gene encodes CDR1 LNHNV and CDR2 YYDKDF (reference sequence). The CDR3 runs 15 residues.

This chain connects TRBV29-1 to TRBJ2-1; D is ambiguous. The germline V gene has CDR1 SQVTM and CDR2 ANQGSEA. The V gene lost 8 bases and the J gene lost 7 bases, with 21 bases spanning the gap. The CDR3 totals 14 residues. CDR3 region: CSLVASPSPNEQFF. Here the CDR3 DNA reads TGCAGCTTAGTAGCCAGCCCCAGCCCAAATGAGCAGTTCTTC.

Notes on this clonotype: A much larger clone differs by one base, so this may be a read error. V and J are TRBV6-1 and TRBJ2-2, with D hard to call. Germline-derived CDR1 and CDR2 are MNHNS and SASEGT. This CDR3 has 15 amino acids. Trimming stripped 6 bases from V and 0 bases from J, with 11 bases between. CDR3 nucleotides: TGTGCCAGCAGCCCTCTGACGGCGAACACCGGGGAGCTGTTTTTT. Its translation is CASSPLTANTGELFF.

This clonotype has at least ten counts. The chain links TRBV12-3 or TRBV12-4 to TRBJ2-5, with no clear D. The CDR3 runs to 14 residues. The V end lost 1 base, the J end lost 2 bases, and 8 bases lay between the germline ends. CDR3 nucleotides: TGTGCCAGCAGTTTAGGGGGTGGACAAGAGACCCAGTACTTC. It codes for CASSLGGGQETQYF.

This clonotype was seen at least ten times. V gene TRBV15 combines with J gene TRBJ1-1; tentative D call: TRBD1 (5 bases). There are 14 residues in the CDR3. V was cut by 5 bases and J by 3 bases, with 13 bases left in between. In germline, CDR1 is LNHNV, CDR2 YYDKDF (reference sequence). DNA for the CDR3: TGTGCCACCAGCGGCAGGGCCCGGGACACTGAAGCTTTCTTT. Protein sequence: CATSGRARDTEAFF. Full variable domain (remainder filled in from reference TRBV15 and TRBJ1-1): DAMVIQNPRYQVTQFGKPVTLSCSQTLNHNVMYWYQQKSSQAPKLLFHYYDKDFNNEADTPDNFQSRRPNTSFCFLDIRSPGLGDTAMYLCATSGRARDTEAFFGQGTRLTVV.

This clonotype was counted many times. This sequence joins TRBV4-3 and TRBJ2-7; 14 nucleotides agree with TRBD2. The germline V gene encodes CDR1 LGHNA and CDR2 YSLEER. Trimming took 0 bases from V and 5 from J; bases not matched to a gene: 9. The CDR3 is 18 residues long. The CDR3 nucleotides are TGCGCCAGCAGCCAAGATCCCCCGACTAGCGGGGGGGTCAACGAGCAGTACTTC. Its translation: CASSQDPPTSGGVNEQYF.

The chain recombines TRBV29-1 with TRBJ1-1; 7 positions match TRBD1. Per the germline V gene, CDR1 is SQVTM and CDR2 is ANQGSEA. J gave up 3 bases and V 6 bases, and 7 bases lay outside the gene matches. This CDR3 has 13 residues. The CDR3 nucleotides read TGCAGCGTCAGACAGGGAGAATACACTGAAGCTTTCTTT. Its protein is CSVRQGEYTEAFF.

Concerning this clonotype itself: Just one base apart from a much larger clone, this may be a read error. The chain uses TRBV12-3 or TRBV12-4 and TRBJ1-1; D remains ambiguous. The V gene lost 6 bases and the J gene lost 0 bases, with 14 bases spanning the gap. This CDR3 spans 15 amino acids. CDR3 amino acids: CASREKEPLNTEAFF. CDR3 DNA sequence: TGTGCCAGCAGAGAGAAGGAGCCCCTGAACACTGAAGCTTTCTTT.

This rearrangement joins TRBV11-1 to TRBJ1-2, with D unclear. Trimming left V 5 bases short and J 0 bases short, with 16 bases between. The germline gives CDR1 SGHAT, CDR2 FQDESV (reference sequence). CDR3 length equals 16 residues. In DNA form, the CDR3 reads TGTGCCAGCAGCCTGGGAGGGCAGGATGCTAACTATGGCTACACCTTC. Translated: CASSLGGQDANYGYTF.

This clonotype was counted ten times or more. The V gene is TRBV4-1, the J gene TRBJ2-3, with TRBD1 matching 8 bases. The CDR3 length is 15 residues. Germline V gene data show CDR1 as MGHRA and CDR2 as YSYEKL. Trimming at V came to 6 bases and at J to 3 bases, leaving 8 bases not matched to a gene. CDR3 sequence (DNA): TGCGCCAGCAGTGACCCGGGACAGGAAACAGATACGCAGTATTTT. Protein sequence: CASSDPGQETDTQYF.

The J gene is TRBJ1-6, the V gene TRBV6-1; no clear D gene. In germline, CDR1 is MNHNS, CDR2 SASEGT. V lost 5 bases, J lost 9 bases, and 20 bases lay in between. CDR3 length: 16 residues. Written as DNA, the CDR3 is TGTGCCAGCAGTAAACAAGACCGGAAACGGAGTTCACCCCTCCACTTT. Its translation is CASSKQDRKRSSPLHF.

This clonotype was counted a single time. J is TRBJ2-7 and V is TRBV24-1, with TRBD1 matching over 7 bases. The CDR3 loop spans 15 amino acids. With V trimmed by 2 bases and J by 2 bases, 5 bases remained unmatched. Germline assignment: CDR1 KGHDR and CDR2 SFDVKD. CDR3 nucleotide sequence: TGTGCCACCAGTGATTCCGGGACAGATACCTACGAGCAGTACGTC. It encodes CATSDSGTDTYEQYV.

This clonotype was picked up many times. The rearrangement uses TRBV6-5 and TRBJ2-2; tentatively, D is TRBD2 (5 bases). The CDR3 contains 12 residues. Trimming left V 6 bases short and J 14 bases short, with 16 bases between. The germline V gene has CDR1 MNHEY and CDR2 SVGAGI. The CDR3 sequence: CASSTRTTNLFF. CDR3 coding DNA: TGTGCCAGCAGCACCCGCACGACTAACCTGTTTTTT.

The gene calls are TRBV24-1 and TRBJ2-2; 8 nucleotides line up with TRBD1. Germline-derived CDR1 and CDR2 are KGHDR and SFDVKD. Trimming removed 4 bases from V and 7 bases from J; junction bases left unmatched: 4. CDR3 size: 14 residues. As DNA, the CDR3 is TGTGCCACCAGTGACTCGGACAGGGACGGGGAGCTGTTTTTT. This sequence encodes CATSDSDRDGELFF.

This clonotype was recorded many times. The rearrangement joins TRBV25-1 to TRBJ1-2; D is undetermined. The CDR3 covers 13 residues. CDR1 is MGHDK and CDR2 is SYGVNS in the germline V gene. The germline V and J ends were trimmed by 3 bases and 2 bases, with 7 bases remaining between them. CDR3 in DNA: TGTGCCAGCAGTGATGACACAAACTATGGCTACACCTTC. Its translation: CASSDDTNYGYTF.

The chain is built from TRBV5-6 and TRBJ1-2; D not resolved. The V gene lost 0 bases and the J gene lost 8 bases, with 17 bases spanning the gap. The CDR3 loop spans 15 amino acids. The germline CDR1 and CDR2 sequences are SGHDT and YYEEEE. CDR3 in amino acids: CASSLDTHYGGGYTF. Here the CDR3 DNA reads TGTGCCAGCAGCTTGGACACCCACTACGGAGGAGGCTACACCTTC.

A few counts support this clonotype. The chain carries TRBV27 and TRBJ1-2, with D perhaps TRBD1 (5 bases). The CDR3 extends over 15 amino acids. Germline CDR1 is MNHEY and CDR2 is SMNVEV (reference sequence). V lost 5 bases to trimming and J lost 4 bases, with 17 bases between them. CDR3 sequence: CASSASTAHSYGYTF. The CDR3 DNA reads TGTGCCAGCAGTGCCTCGACAGCACACTCCTATGGCTACACCTTC.

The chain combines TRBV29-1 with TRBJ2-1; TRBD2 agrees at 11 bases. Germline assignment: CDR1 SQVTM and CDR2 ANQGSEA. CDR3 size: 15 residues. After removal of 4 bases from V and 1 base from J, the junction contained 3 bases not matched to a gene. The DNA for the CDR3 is TGCAGCGTTGTTTGGACTAGCGGGTCCTACAATGAGCAGTTCTTC. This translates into CSVVWTSGSYNEQFF.